This T cell receptor (beta chain) was found in a study of shared clonotypes between healthy human individuals. This clone was counted once. Sequenced by immunoSEQ multiplex PCR; TCRdb stores in-frame clones only, minus some. The repertoire holds hundreds of thousands of clones, with around 96% as singletons. V was pared by 2 bases and J by 5 bases, with 12 bases between. Looked up from germline, CDR1 is GTSNPN and CDR2 is SVGIG (reference sequence). This CDR3 has 14 residues. Naive CD8 cells comprised CD45RO-negative, CCR7-positively selected cells, excluding terminally differentiated effector memory CD45RA+ cells.

Sequenced input: naive CD8+ T cells sorted from blood. The TCR sequence derives from a woman aged 25-40 years in good health. The chain combines TRBV30 with TRBJ2-2, with unresolved D. The DNA for the CDR3 is TGTGCCTGGAGTTCGGCCCGGGCTACCGGGGAGCTGTTTTTT. Its protein is CAWSSARATGELFF.